This T cell receptor beta chain comes out of a study of human T cells and chemical hapten exposure. RNA extraction used unfractionated whole blood as the source of total RNA. Trimming pared 1 base from V and 5 bases from J, leaving 24 bases between. Germline V gives CDR1 LNHNV, CDR2 YYDKDF (reference sequence). CDR3 size: 19 residues. TCRdb fed the 5' RACE reads into MiXCR, producing one record per CDR3 protein. The top ten hold over 1.1% of the sample, which has 130,000 or so distinct CDR3 sequences, over 3.5% seen once. In this sample, this clonotype turned up a few times. The rearrangement joins TRBV15 to TRBJ1-5; D possibly corresponds to TRBD1 (5 bases). The source is a female donor in good health. CDR3 sequence: CATSRAATVLQGCDQPQHF. CDR3 in DNA: TGTGCCACCAGCAGAGCAGCGACAGTACTACAAGGGTGCGATCAGCCCCAGCATTTT.